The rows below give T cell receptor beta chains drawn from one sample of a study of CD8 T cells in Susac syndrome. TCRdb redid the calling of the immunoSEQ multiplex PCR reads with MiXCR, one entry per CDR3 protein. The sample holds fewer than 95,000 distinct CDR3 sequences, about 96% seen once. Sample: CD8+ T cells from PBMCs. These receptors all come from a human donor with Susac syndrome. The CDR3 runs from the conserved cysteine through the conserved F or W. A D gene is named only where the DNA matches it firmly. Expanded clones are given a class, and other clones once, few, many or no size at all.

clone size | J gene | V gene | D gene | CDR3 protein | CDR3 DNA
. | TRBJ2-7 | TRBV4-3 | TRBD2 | CASSQSLADNYEQYF | TGCGCCAGCAGCCAATCACTAGCGGACAACTACGAGCAGTACTTC
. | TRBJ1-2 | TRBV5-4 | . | CASSLAMDGYTF | TGTGCCAGCAGCTTGGCCATGGATGGCTACACCTTC
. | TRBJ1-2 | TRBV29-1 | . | CSVEQVYGYTF | TGCAGCGTTGAACAGGTTTATGGCTACACCTTC
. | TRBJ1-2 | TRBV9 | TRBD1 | CASSAYSGGDGYTF | TGTGCCAGCAGCGCCTACTCAGGGGGCGATGGCTACACCTTC
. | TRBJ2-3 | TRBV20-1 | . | CSARDRASGTDTQYF | TGCAGTGCTAGAGATCGAGCTAGCGGCACAGATACGCAGTATTTT
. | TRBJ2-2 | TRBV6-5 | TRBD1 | CASTPDRGNTGELFF | TGTGCCAGCACCCCGGACAGGGGAAACACCGGGGAGCTGTTTTTT
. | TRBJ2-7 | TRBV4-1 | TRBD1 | CASSQALTGNYEQYF | TGCGCCAGCAGCCAAGCGTTGACAGGGAACTACGAGCAGTACTTC
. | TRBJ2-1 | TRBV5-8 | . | CASSFRGVGDEQFF | TGTGCCAGCAGCTTCAGGGGGGTAGGCGATGAGCAGTTCTTC
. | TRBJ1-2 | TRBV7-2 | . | CASRRRGGDGYTF | TGTGCCAGCAGGAGGAGGGGGGGAGATGGCTACACCTTC
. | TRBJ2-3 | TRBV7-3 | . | CASSHGPGGRADTQYF | TGTGCCAGCAGCCATGGCCCGGGCGGGCGTGCAGATACGCAGTATTTT
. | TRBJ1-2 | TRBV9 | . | CASTGHSGNYGYTF | TGTGCCAGCACCGGACACAGCGGCAACTATGGCTACACCTTC
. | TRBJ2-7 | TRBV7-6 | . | CASSYRPGPVSYEQYF | TGTGCCAGCAGCTATCGCCCGGGCCCGGTCTCCTACGAGCAGTACTTC
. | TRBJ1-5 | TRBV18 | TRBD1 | CASSLGQGELQPQHF | TGTGCCAGCTCCCTTGGACAGGGGGAATTGCAGCCCCAGCATTTT
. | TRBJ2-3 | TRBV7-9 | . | CASRGRADTQYF | TGTGCCAGCAGGGGTAGGGCAGATACGCAGTATTTT
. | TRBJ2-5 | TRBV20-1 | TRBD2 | CSAESLGLEGKSWTQYF | TGCAGTGCAGAAAGCTTGGGACTAGAGGGAAAAAGTTGGACCCAGTACTTC
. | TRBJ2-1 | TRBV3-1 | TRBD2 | CASSRLADEQFF | TGTGCCAGCAGCCGACTAGCAGATGAGCAGTTCTTC
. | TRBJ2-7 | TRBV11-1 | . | CASSQSGNREQYF | TGTGCCAGCAGCCAATCGGGAAATCGGGAGCAGTACTTC
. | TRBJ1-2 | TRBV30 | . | CAWSEGNYGYTF | TGTGCCTGGAGTGAAGGGAATTATGGCTACACCTTC
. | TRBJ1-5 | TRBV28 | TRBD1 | CASRRQGGNQPQHF | TGTGCCAGCAGGCGCCAGGGGGGCAATCAGCCCCAGCATTTT
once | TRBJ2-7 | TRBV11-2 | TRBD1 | CASSQGTGGGEQYF | TGTGCCAGCAGTCAGGGGACAGGGGGCGGCGAGCAGTACTTC
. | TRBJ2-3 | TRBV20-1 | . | CSAGPSTGDTQYF | TGCAGTGCCGGGCCTAGTACCGGAGATACGCAGTATTTT
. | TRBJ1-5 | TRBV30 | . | CAWNLQGWNQPQHF | TGTGCCTGGAATCTACAGGGTTGGAATCAGCCCCAGCATTTT
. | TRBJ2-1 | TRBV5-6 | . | CASSLLRGDEFF | TGTGCCAGCAGCTTGCTACGCGGGGATGAGTTCTTC
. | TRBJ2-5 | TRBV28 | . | CASSTHPGTEEGETQYF | TGTGCCAGCAGTACGCACCCCGGGACAGAGGAGGGCGAGACCCAGTACTTC
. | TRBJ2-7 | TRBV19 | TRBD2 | CASSRGDYEQYF | TGTGCCAGTAGTCGGGGGGACTACGAGCAGTACTTC
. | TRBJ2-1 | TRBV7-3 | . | CASSLTGVEQFF | TGTGCCAGCAGCTTAACGGGAGTTGAGCAGTTCTTC
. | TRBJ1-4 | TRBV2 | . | CASTPLYRGSPNEKLFF | TGTGCCAGCACCCCCTTGTACCGGGGCAGCCCTAATGAAAAACTGTTTTTT
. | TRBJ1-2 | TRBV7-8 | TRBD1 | CASSSLSRQGKNYGYTF | TGTGCCAGCAGCTCCCTTAGCCGACAGGGGAAAAACTATGGCTACACCTTC
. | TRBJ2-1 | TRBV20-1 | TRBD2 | CSARDLSGGDNEQFF | TGCAGTGCTAGAGATCTCAGCGGGGGGGACAATGAGCAGTTCTTC
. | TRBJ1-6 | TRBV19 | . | CASTRSSPLHF | TGTGCCAGTACCAGGAGTTCACCCCTCCACTTT
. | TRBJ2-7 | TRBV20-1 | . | CSAREVNSYEQYF | TGCAGTGCTAGAGAGGTGAACTCCTACGAGCAGTACTTC
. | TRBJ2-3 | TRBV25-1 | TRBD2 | CAVGGVTDTQYF | TGTGCCGTCGGGGGGGTCACAGATACGCAGTATTTT
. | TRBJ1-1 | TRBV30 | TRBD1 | CAWSWDSMNTEAFF | TGTGCCTGGAGCTGGGACAGTATGAACACTGAAGCTTTCTTT
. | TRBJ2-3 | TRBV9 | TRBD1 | CASSTGTGGAQYF | TGTGCCAGCAGCACAGGGACAGGGGGCGCGCAGTATTTT
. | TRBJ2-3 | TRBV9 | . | CASSKQSTDTQYF | TGTGCCAGCAGTAAACAGAGCACAGATACGCAGTATTTT
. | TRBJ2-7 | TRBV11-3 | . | CASSLDPQGLPGEQYF | TGTGCCAGCAGCTTGGACCCCCAGGGCCTCCCGGGGGAGCAGTACTTC
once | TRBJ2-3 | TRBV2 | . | CASSENSPVTDTQYF | TGTGCCAGCAGTGAAAATAGTCCGGTTACAGATACGCAGTATTTT
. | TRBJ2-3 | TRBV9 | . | CASSVDHGTASTDTQYF | TGTGCCAGCAGCGTAGATCATGGGACGGCTAGCACAGATACGCAGTATTTT
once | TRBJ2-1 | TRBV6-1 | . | CASSEWAGEKEQFF | TGTGCCAGCAGTGAATGGGCAGGGGAAAAGGAGCAGTTCTTC
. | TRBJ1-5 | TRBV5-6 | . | CASSLAGMGDQPQHF | TGTGCCAGCAGCTTGGCCGGGATGGGAGATCAGCCCCAGCATTTT
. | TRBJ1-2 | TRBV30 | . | CAWSVSISYGYTF | TGTGCCTGGAGTGTCTCTATCAGTTATGGCTACACCTTC
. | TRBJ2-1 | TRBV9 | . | CASSVSPLSYNEQFF | TGTGCCAGCAGCGTAAGTCCTTTGTCCTACAATGAGCAGTTCTTC
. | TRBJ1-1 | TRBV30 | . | CAWSVGESTEAFF | TGTGCCTGGAGTGTGGGAGAGTCCACTGAAGCTTTCTTT
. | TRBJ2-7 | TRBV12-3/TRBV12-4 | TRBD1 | CASSPRDRPPYEQYF | TGTGCCAGCAGTCCGAGGGACAGGCCCCCCTACGAGCAGTACTTC
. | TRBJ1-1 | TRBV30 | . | CAWVLGRYAEAFF | TGTGCCTGGGTCCTCGGGAGGTACGCTGAAGCTTTCTTT
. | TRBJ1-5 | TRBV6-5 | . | CASSYSIWDPNQPQHF | TGTGCCAGCAGTTACTCGATTTGGGACCCAAATCAGCCCCAGCATTTT
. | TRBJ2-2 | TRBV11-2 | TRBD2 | CASGAGTTNTGELFF | TGTGCCAGCGGAGCGGGGACCACGAACACCGGGGAGCTGTTTTTT
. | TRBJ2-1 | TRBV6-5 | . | CASSYSPGSYNEQFF | TGTGCCAGCAGTTACTCGCCAGGGTCCTACAATGAGCAGTTCTTC
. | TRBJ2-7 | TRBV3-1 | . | CASSPKGRIFYEQYF | TGTGCCAGCAGCCCCAAAGGACGGATATTCTACGAGCAGTACTTC
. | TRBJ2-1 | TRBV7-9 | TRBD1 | CASSPPGQSSYNEQFF | TGTGCCAGCAGCCCCCCGGGACAGAGCTCCTACAATGAGCAGTTCTTC